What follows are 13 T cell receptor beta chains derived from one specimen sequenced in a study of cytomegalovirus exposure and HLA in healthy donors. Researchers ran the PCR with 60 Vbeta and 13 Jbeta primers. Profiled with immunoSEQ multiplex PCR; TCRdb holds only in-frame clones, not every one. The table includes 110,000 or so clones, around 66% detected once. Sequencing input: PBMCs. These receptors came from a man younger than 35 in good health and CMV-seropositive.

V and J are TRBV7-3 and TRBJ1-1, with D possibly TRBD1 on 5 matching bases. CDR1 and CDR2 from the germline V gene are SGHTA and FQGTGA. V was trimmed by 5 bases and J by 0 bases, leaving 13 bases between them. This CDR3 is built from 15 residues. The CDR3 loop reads CASSPGGAMNTEAFF. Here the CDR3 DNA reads TGTGCCAGCAGCCCAGGAGGGGCAATGAACACTGAAGCTTTCTTT.

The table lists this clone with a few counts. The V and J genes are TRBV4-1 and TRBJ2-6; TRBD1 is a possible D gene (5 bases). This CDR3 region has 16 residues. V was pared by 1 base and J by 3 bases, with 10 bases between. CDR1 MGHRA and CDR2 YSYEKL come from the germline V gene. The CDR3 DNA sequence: TGCGCCAGCAGCCAAGTGGGGCACCGTGGGGCCAACGTCCTGACTTTC. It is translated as CASSQVGHRGANVLTF.

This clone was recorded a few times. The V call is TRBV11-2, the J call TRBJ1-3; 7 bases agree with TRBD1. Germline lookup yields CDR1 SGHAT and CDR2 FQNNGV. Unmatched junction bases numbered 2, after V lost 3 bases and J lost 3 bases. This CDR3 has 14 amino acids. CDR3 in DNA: TGTGCCAGCAGCTTGACAGGGTTTGGAAACACCATATATTTT. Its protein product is CASSLTGFGNTIYF.

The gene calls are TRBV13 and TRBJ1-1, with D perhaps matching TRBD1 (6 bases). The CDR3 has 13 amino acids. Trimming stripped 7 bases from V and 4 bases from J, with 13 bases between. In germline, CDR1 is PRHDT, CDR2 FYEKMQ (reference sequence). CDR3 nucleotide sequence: TGTGCCAGCACCCAGCAGGGGTCCACTGAAGCTTTCTTT. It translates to CASTQQGSTEAFF.

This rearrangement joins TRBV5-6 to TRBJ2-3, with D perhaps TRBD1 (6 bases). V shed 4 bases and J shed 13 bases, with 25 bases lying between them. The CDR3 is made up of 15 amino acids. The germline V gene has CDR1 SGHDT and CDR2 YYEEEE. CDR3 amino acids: CASSPGGSDDYFKYF. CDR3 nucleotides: TGTGCCAGCAGCCCTGGGGGCTCCGACGACTATTTTAAGTATTTT.

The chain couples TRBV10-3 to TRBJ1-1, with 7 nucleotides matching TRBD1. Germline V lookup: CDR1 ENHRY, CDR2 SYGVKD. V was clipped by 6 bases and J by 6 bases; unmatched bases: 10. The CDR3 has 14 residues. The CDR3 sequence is CAIREAGQAAEAFF. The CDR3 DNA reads TGTGCCATCAGGGAAGCTGGACAGGCTGCTGAAGCTTTCTTT.

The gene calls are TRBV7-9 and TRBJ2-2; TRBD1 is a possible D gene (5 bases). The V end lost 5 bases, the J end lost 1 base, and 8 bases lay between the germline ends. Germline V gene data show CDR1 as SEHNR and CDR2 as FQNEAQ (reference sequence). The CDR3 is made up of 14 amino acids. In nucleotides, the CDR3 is TGTGCCAGCAGCCCGACAGAGAACACCGGGGAGCTGTTTTTT. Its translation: CASSPTENTGELFF.

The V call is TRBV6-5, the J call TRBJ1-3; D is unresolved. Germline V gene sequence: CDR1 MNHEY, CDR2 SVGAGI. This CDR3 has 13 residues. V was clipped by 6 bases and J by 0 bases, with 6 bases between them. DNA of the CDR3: TGTGCCAGCAGACATCCCTCTGGAAACACCATATATTTT. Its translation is CASRHPSGNTIYF.

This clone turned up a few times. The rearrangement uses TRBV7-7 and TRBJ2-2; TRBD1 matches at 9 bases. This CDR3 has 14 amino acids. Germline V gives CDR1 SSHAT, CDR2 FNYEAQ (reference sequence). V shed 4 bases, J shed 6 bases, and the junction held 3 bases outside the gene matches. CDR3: CASSSQGASGELFF. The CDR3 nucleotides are TGTGCCAGCAGCTCACAGGGGGCTTCCGGGGAGCTGTTTTTT.

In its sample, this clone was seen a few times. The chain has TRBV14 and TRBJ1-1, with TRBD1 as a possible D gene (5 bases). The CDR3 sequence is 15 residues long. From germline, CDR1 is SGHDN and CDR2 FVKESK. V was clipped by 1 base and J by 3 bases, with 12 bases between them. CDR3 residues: CASSQGGGLDTEAFF. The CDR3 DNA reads TGTGCCAGCAGCCAAGGTGGGGGACTTGACACTGAAGCTTTCTTT.

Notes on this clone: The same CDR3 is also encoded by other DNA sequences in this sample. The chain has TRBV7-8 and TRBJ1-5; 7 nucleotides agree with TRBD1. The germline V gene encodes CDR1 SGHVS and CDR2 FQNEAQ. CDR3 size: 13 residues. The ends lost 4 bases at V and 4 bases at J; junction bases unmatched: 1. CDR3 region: CASSSQGNQPQHF. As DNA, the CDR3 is TGTGCCAGCAGCTCACAGGGGAATCAGCCCCAGCATTTT. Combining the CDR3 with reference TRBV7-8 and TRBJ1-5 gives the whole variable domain GAGVSQSPRYKVAKRGQDVALRCDPISGHVSLFWYQQALGQGPEFLTYFQNEAQLDKSGLPSDRFFAERPEGSVSTLKIQRTQQEDSAVYLCASSSQGNQPQHFGDGTRLSIL.

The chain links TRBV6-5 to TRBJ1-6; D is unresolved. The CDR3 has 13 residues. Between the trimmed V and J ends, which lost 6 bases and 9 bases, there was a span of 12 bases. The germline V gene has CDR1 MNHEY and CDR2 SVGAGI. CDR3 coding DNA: TGTGCCAGCAGGTCCGGAGGCGGTTCACCCCTCCACTTT. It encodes CASRSGGGSPLHF.

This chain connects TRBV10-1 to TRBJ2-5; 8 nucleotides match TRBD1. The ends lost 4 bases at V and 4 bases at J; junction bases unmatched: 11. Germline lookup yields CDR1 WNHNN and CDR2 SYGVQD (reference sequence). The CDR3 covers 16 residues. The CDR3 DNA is TGCGCCAGCAGTGTCGGACAGGGTGTTGTCCGAGAGACCCAGTACTTC. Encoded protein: CASSVGQGVVRETQYF.